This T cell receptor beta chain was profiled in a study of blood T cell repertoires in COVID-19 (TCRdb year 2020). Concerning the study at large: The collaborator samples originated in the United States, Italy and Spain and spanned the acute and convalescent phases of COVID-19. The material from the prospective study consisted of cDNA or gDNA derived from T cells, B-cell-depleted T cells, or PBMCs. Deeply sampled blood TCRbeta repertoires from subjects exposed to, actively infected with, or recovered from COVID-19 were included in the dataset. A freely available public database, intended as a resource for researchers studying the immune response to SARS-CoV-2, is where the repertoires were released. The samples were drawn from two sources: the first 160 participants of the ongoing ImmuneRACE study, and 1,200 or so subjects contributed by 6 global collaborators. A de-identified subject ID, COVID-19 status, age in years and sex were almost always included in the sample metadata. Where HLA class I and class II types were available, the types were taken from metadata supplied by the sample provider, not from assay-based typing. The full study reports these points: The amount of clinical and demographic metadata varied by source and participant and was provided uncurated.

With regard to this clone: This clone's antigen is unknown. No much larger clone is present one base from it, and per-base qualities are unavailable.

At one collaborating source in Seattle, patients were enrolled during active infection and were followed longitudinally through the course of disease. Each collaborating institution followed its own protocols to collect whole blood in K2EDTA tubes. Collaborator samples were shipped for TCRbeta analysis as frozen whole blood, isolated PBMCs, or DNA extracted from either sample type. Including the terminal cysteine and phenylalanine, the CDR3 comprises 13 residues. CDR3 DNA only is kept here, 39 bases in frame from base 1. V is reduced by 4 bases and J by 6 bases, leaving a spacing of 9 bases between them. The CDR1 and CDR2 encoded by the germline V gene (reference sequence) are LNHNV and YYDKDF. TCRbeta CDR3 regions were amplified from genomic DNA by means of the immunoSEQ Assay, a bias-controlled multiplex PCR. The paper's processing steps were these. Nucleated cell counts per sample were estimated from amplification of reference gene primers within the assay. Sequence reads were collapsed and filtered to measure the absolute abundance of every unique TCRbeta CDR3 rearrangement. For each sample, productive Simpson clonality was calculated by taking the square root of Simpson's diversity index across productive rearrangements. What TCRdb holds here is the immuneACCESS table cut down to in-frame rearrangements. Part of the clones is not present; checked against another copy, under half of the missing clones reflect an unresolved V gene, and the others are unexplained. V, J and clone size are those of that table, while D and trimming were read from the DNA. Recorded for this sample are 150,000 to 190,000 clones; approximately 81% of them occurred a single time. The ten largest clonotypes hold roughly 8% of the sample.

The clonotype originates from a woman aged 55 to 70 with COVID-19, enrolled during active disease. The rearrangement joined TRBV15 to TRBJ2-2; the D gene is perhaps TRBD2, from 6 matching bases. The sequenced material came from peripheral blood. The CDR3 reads CATSTRLAGELFF. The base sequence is TGTGCCACCAGCACCCGACTAGCCGGGGAGCTGTTTTTT.